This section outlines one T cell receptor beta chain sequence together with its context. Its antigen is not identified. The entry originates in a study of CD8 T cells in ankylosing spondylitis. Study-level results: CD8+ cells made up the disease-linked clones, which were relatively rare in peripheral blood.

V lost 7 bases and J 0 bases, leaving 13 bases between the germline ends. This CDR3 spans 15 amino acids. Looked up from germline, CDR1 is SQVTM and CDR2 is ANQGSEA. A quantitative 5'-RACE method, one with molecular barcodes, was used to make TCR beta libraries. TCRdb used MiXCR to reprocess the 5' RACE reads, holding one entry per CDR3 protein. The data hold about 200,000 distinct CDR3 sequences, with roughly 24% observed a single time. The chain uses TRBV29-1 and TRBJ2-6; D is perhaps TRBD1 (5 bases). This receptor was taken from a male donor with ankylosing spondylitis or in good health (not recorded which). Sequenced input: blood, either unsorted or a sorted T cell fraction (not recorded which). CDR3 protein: CSATGRDSGANVLTF. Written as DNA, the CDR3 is TGCAGCGCTACGGGCAGGGACTCTGGGGCCAACGTCCTGACTTTC.